Listed below are T cell receptor beta chains from one sample, sequenced in a study of T cells after yellow fever vaccination. One entry per CDR3 protein results from TCRdb running MiXCR on the 5' RACE reads. The data show around 260,000 distinct CDR3 sequences, with roughly 5% seen just once and around 3.3% held by the top ten. This sample comprised CD4+ T cells sorted from PBMCs, obtained on the day of the yellow fever booster vaccination. All receptors come from a man between 18 and 29 years old who received the YFV17D yellow fever vaccine. Each CDR3 is given with its conserved first and last residue. A D gene is named only where the DNA matches it firmly. A clone size is listed for some rows: how often the clone was seen (once, few, many), or a class if it is expanded.

abundance: many; v_gene: TRBV14; j_gene: TRBJ2-7; d_gene: TRBD2; CDR3aa: CASSPSGSKQYF; CDR3nt: TGTGCCAGCAGCCCTAGCGGAAGTAAGCAGTACTTC
abundance: -; v_gene: TRBV24-1; j_gene: TRBJ2-1; d_gene: -; CDR3aa: CATSDPRRGIEQFF; CDR3nt: TGTGCCACCAGTGATCCTAGGAGGGGGATTGAGCAGTTCTTC
abundance: many; v_gene: TRBV12-3/TRBV12-4; j_gene: TRBJ1-6; d_gene: -; CDR3aa: CASSGTGYNSPLHF; CDR3nt: TGTGCCAGCAGTGGAACAGGTTATAATTCACCCCTCCACTTT
abundance: few; v_gene: TRBV7-8; j_gene: TRBJ2-2; d_gene: TRBD1; CDR3aa: CASSPQTGGATGELFF; CDR3nt: TGTGCCAGCAGCCCTCAGACAGGGGGCGCCACCGGGGAGCTGTTTTTT
abundance: -; v_gene: TRBV7-3; j_gene: TRBJ2-3; d_gene: -; CDR3aa: CASSLYTHTQYF; CDR3nt: TGTGCCAGCAGCCTCTATACACATACGCAGTATTTT
abundance: few; v_gene: TRBV25-1; j_gene: TRBJ2-5; d_gene: -; CDR3aa: CASSESPFSPGPGVRLETQYF; CDR3nt: TGTGCCAGCAGTGAATCCCCCTTCTCTCCGGGACCGGGTGTTAGGCTGGAGACCCAGTACTTC
abundance: -; v_gene: TRBV20-1; j_gene: TRBJ1-6; d_gene: TRBD1; CDR3aa: CSAREVDRISYNSPLHF; CDR3nt: TGCAGTGCTAGAGAGGTGGACAGGATCTCATATAATTCACCCCTCCACTTT
abundance: few; v_gene: TRBV7-2; j_gene: TRBJ2-1; d_gene: TRBD1; CDR3aa: CASSWDRGVRNEQFF; CDR3nt: TGTGCCAGCAGTTGGGACAGAGGGGTAAGGAATGAGCAGTTCTTC
abundance: many; v_gene: TRBV3-1; j_gene: TRBJ1-4; d_gene: TRBD1; CDR3aa: CASSQRTGGNEKLFF; CDR3nt: TGTGCCAGCAGCCAGAGGACAGGGGGGAATGAAAAACTGTTTTTT
abundance: many; v_gene: TRBV12-3/TRBV12-4; j_gene: TRBJ1-1; d_gene: -; CDR3aa: CASSLHVTLLPTEAFF; CDR3nt: TGTGCCAGCAGTTTACATGTGACCCTACTACCCACTGAAGCTTTCTTT
abundance: many; v_gene: TRBV27; j_gene: TRBJ2-2; d_gene: TRBD2; CDR3aa: CASSLFGGGNTGELFF; CDR3nt: TGTGCCAGCAGTTTATTTGGCGGGGGGAACACCGGGGAGCTGTTTTTT
abundance: many; v_gene: TRBV7-9; j_gene: TRBJ2-2; d_gene: TRBD1; CDR3aa: CASRDYRGRMNTGELFF; CDR3nt: TGTGCCAGCAGAGACTACAGGGGGCGCATGAACACCGGGGAGCTGTTTTTT
abundance: many; v_gene: TRBV6-5; j_gene: TRBJ2-2; d_gene: -; CDR3aa: CASSSRRELFF; CDR3nt: TGTGCCAGCAGTTCTAGGCGGGAGCTGTTTTTT
abundance: few; v_gene: TRBV5-6; j_gene: TRBJ2-4; d_gene: -; CDR3aa: CASSLEGTAKNIQYF; CDR3nt: TGTGCCAGCAGCTTGGAGGGTACAGCCAAAAACATTCAGTACTTC
abundance: few; v_gene: TRBV20-1; j_gene: TRBJ2-7; d_gene: -; CDR3aa: CSASLASAFYEQYF; CDR3nt: TGCAGTGCTAGTCTGGCGAGCGCCTTTTACGAGCAGTACTTC
abundance: many; v_gene: TRBV5-1; j_gene: TRBJ2-3; d_gene: TRBD1; CDR3aa: CASSSRQGYDTQYF; CDR3nt: TGCGCCAGCAGCTCTAGACAGGGTTACGATACGCAGTATTTT
abundance: few; v_gene: TRBV9; j_gene: TRBJ1-2; d_gene: TRBD1; CDR3aa: CASGNQGAIGYTF; CDR3nt: TGTGCCAGCGGGAACCAGGGGGCAATAGGCTACACCTTC
abundance: many; v_gene: TRBV12-3/TRBV12-4; j_gene: TRBJ1-1; d_gene: TRBD1; CDR3aa: CASSRAAGQGTAAFF; CDR3nt: TGTGCCAGCAGTCGAGCCGCTGGACAGGGAACTGCCGCTTTCTTT
abundance: -; v_gene: TRBV5-1; j_gene: TRBJ1-6; d_gene: -; CDR3aa: CASSSVDRTVNSPLHF; CDR3nt: TGCGCCAGCAGCTCCGTGGATAGGACAGTAAATTCACCCCTCCACTTT
abundance: -; v_gene: TRBV11-2; j_gene: TRBJ2-7; d_gene: -; CDR3aa: CASSLVGGSSYEQYF; CDR3nt: TGTGCCAGCAGCTTAGTAGGAGGTTCTTCCTACGAGCAGTACTTC
abundance: -; v_gene: TRBV6-6; j_gene: TRBJ2-3; d_gene: TRBD2; CDR3aa: CASRETSGASPDTQYF; CDR3nt: TGTGCCAGCAGGGAGACTAGCGGGGCTTCTCCAGATACGCAGTATTTT
abundance: many; v_gene: TRBV10-3; j_gene: TRBJ2-7; d_gene: -; CDR3aa: CAISAREGAGYEQYF; CDR3nt: TGTGCCATCAGTGCCCGTGAAGGGGCGGGGTACGAGCAGTACTTC
abundance: -; v_gene: TRBV6-2/TRBV6-3; j_gene: TRBJ2-1; d_gene: -; CDR3aa: CASRPGRWRGSSYNEQFF; CDR3nt: TGTGCCAGCAGACCCGGTCGTTGGCGGGGAAGCTCCTACAATGAGCAGTTCTTC
abundance: few; v_gene: TRBV4-1; j_gene: TRBJ2-6; d_gene: -; CDR3aa: CASSQGTAGTAGSGANVLTF; CDR3nt: TGCGCCAGCAGCCAAGGTACCGCCGGGACAGCGGGGTCTGGGGCCAACGTCCTGACTTTC
abundance: -; v_gene: TRBV21-1; j_gene: TRBJ1-6; d_gene: -; CDR3aa: CAGISGKNSPLHF; CDR3nt: TGTGCCGGAATCAGTGGAAAGAATTCACCCCTCCACTTT
abundance: many; v_gene: TRBV9; j_gene: TRBJ2-6; d_gene: -; CDR3aa: CASSVDVGSGANVLTF; CDR3nt: TGTGCCAGCAGCGTAGATGTCGGCTCTGGGGCCAACGTCCTGACTTTC
abundance: few; v_gene: TRBV10-3; j_gene: TRBJ2-5; d_gene: -; CDR3aa: CAISSSRETQYF; CDR3nt: TGTGCCATCAGTAGCAGTCGCGAGACCCAGTACTTC
abundance: -; v_gene: TRBV5-6; j_gene: TRBJ2-1; d_gene: -; CDR3aa: CASSSLDREGEQFF; CDR3nt: TGTGCCAGCAGCTCGCTGGACAGGGAGGGTGAGCAGTTCTTC
abundance: few; v_gene: TRBV14; j_gene: TRBJ2-4; d_gene: TRBD2; CDR3aa: CASSQAGGANIQYF; CDR3nt: TGTGCCAGCAGCCAAGCCGGGGGGGCAAACATTCAGTACTTC
abundance: few; v_gene: TRBV19; j_gene: TRBJ2-3; d_gene: TRBD2; CDR3aa: CASSLAPTSGGSTDTQYF; CDR3nt: TGTGCCAGTAGTTTGGCCCCTACTAGCGGGGGCAGCACAGATACGCAGTATTTT
abundance: few; v_gene: TRBV4-2; j_gene: TRBJ2-1; d_gene: -; CDR3aa: CASSQEGRSSYNEQFF; CDR3nt: TGTGCCAGCAGCCAAGAGGGCCGGAGCTCCTACAATGAGCAGTTCTTC
abundance: -; v_gene: TRBV4-1; j_gene: TRBJ2-1; d_gene: -; CDR3aa: CASSQDPRLSSYNEQFF; CDR3nt: TGCGCCAGCAGCCAAGATCCGCGGCTCTCCTCCTACAATGAGCAGTTCTTC
abundance: few; v_gene: TRBV5-4; j_gene: TRBJ1-6; d_gene: TRBD1; CDR3aa: CASQTGTGNSPLHF; CDR3nt: TGTGCCAGCCAGACCGGGACAGGGAATTCACCCCTCCACTTT
abundance: many; v_gene: TRBV3-1; j_gene: TRBJ2-3; d_gene: -; CDR3aa: CASSHSTDTQYF; CDR3nt: TGTGCCAGCAGCCATAGCACAGATACGCAGTATTTT
abundance: many; v_gene: TRBV7-2; j_gene: TRBJ1-6; d_gene: TRBD1; CDR3aa: CASSPGQASNSPLHF; CDR3nt: TGTGCCAGCAGCCCGGGACAGGCGTCTAATTCACCCCTCCACTTT
abundance: many; v_gene: TRBV12-3/TRBV12-4; j_gene: TRBJ1-1; d_gene: TRBD1; CDR3aa: CASSSVTGHTEAFF; CDR3nt: TGTGCCAGCAGTTCTGTGACAGGGCACACTGAAGCTTTCTTT